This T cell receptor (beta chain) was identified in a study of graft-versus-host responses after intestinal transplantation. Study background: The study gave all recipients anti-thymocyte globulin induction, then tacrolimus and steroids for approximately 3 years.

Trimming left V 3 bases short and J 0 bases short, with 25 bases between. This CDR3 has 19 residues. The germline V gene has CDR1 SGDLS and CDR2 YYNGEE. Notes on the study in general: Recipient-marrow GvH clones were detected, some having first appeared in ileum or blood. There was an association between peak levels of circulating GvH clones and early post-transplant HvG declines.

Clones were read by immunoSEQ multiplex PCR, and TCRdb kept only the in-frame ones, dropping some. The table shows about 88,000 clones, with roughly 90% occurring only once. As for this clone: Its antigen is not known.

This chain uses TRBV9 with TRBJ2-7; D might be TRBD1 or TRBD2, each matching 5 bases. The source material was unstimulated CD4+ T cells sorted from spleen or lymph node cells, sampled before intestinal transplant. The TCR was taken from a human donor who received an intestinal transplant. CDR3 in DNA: TGTGCCAGCAGCGCAGAGGGACGGACCTACTCACTCTACTCCTACGAGCAGTACTTC. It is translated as CASSAEGRTYSLYSYEQYF.